This T cell receptor (beta chain) was sequenced in a study of CD4+ T cells in melanoma. Assay used: immunoSEQ multiplex PCR; TCRdb lists only in-frame clones, some missing. The sample has about 9,600 clones, about 73% seen once. Findings and caveats of the study: A reported correlation linked neoantigen-specific CD4+ T cells to CD8+, macrophage and B cell function.

Comment on this clone: The antigen is not known.

This TCR was sampled from a human donor with melanoma. The source material was cells from a culture (not recorded whether cultured in vitro).

The DNA of the CDR3 is TGTGCCAGCATGGGGACTCCACAAGAGACCCAGTACTTC. It specifies CASMGTPQETQYF. The chain is built from TRBV6-5 and TRBJ2-5; possibly TRBD2 for D (6 bases). This CDR3 is 13 amino acids long. Deletions cut 7 bases from V and 2 bases from J, with 11 bases between. Looked up from germline, CDR1 is MNHEY and CDR2 is SVGAGI.